The clone carrying this T cell receptor (beta chain) was recorded only once. Antigen unknown. The source of the sample is a study of T cell repertoires in cytomegalovirus infection. Whole-study findings and limits: Cumulative public TCR beta family frequency identified CMV carriers with the relevant HLA. HLA-C-restricted CMV clonotypes gave the most frequent clonotype in two of eight donors.

V lost 3 bases and J 1 base, leaving 10 bases between the germline ends. The length of the CDR3 is 15 residues. Per the germline V gene, CDR1 is LNHDA and CDR2 is SQIVND (reference sequence). TCRdb used MiXCR to reprocess the reads, holding one entry per CDR3 protein. The sample lists hundreds of thousands of distinct CDR3 sequences; about 42% were seen once. The specimen comprised cultured PBMCs, sampled from culture after CMV antigen stimulation. This TCR was recovered from a human donor in good health (CMV status not recorded). Some clones in this sample may be carry-over from other donors' samples. This chain connects TRBV19 to TRBJ1-5, with a tentative D call TRBD1 (6 bases). The CDR3 nucleotides read TGTGCCAGTAGTATTGTGCAGGGGAGCAATCAGCCCCAGCATTTT. Translated: CASSIVQGSNQPQHF. The full variable domain, with the rest looked up from reference TRBV19 and TRBJ1-5, is DGGITQSPKYLFRKEGQNVTLSCEQNLNHDAMYWYRQDPGQGLRLIYYSQIVNDFQKGDIAEGYSVSREKKESFPLTVTSAQKNPTAFYLCASSIVQGSNQPQHFGDGTRLSIL.